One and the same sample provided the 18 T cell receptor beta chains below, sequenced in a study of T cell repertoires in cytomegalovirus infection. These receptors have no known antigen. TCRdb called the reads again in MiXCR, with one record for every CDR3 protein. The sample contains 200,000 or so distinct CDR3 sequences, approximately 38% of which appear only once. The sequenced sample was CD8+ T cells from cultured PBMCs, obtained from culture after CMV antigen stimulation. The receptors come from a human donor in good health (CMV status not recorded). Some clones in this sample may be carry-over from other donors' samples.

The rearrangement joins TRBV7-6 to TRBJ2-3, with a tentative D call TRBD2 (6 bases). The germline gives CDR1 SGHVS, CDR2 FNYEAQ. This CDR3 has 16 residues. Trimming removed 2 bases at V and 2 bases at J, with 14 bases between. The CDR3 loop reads CASSLRSRESTDTQYF. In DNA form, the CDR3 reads TGTGCCAGCAGCTTAAGATCCCGGGAGTCCACAGATACGCAGTATTTT. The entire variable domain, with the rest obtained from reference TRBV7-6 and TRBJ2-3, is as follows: GAGVSQSPRYKVTKRGQDVALRCDPISGHVSLYWYRQALGQGPEFLTYFNYEAQQDKSGLPNDRFSAERPEGSISTLTIQRTEQRDSAMYRCASSLRSRESTDTQYFGPGTRLTVL.

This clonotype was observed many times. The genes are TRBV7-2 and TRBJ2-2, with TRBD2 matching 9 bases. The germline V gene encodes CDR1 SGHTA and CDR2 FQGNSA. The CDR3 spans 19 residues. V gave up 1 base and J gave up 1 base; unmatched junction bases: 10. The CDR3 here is CASSLGDLAGLLNTGELFF. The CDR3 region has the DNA TGTGCCAGCAGCTTAGGGGACCTAGCGGGACTCTTGAACACCGGGGAGCTGTTTTTT. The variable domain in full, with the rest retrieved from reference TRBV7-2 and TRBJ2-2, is GAGVSQSPSNKVTEKGKDVELRCDPISGHTALYWYRQSLGQGLEFLIYFQGNSAPDKSGLPSDRFSAERTGGSVSTLTIQRTQQEDSAVYLCASSLGDLAGLLNTGELFFGEGSRLTVL.

This chain's CDR3 is CATSSRDSYNEQFF. CDR3 in DNA: TGTGCCACCAGTAGCCGGGACTCCTACAATGAGCAGTTCTTC. The gene calls are TRBV24-1 and TRBJ2-1; D perhaps matches TRBD2 (5 bases). Germline loops: CDR1 KGHDR, CDR2 SFDVKD. The CDR3 spans 14 residues. Trimming left V 6 bases short and J 0 bases short, with 8 bases between.

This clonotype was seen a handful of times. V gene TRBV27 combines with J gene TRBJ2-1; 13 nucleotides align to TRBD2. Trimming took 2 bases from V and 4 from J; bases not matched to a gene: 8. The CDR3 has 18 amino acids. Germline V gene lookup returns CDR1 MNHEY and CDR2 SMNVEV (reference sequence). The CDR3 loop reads CASSLQLAGGPGYNEQFF. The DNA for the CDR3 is TGTGCCAGCAGTTTACAACTAGCGGGAGGGCCTGGTTACAATGAGCAGTTCTTC.

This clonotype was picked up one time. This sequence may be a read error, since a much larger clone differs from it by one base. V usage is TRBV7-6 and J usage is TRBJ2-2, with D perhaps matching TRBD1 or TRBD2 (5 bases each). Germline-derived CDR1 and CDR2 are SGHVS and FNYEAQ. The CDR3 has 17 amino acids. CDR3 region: CASSTLEFQGDVGEMFF. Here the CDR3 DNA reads TGTGCCAGCAGCACCCTCGAATTCCAGGGAGATGTCGGGGAGATGTTTTTT.

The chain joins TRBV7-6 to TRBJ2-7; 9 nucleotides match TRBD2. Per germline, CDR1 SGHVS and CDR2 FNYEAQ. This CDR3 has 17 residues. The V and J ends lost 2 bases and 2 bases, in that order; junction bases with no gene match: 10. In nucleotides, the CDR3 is TGTGCCAGCAGCTTAAGATCCTTGACTAGCGGTACCTACGAGCAGTACTTC. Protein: CASSLRSLTSGTYEQYF.

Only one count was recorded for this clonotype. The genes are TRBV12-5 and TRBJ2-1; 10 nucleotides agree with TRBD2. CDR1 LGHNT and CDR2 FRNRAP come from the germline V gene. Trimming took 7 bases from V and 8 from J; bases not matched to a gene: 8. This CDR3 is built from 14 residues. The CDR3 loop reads CASVPSGRVDEQFF. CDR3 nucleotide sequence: TGTGCTAGTGTCCCTAGCGGGAGAGTTGATGAGCAGTTCTTC.

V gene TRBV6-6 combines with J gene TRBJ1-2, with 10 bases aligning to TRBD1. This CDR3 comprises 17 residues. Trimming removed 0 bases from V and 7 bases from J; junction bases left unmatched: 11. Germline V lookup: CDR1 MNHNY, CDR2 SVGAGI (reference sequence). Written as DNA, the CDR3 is TGTGCCAGCAGTTACTCCCGGGCCGGGACAGGGGAGCTTGGCTACACCTTC. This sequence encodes CASSYSRAGTGELGYTF.

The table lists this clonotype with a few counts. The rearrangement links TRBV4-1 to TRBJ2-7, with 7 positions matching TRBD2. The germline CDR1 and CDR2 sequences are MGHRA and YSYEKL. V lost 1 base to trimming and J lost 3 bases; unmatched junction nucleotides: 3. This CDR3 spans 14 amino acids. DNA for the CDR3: TGCGCCAGCAGCCAAGGGGAGCGGGACTACGAGCAGTACTTC. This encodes CASSQGERDYEQYF.

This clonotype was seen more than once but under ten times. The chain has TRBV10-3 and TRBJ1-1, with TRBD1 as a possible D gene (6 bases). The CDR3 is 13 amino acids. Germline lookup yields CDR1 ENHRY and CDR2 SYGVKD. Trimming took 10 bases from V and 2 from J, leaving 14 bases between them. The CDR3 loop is CATLDSLNTEAFF. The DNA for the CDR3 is TGTGCCACCTTGGACAGCCTTAACACTGAAGCTTTCTTT.

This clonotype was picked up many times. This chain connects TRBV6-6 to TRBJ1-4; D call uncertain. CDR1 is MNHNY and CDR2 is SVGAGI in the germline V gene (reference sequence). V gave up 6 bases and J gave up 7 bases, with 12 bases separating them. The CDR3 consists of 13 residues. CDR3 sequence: CASSLGRREKLFF. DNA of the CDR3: TGTGCCAGCAGCTTAGGGAGGCGTGAAAAACTGTTTTTT.

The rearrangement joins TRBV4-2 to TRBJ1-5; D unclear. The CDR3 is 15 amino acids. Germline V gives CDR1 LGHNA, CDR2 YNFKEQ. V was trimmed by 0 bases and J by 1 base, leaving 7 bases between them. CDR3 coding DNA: TGTGCCAGCAGCCAAGATTTTTACAGCAATCAGCCCCAGCATTTT. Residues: CASSQDFYSNQPQHF.

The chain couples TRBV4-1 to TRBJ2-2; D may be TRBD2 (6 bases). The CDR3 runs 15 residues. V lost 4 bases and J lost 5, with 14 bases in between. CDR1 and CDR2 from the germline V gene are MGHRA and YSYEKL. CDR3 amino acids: CASSRGGVGTGELFF. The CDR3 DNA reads TGCGCCAGCAGCCGAGGAGGGGTAGGGACCGGGGAGCTGTTTTTT.

CDR3 protein: CASSFILAGGIGETQYF. CDR3 DNA: TGTGCCAGCAGTTTTATTCTAGCGGGAGGTATAGGAGAGACCCAGTACTTC. The chain uses TRBV28 and TRBJ2-5; 11 bases fit TRBD2. CDR1 and CDR2 (germline): MDHEN, SYDVKM. The CDR3 is 17 amino acids. Trimming cost V 3 bases and J 4 bases; bases outside gene matches: 10.

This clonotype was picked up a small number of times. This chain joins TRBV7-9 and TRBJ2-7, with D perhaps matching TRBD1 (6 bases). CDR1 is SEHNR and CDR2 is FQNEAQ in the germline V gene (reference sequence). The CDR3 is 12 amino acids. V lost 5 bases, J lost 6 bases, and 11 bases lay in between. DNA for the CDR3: TGTGCCAGCAGCCCCACAGGGCCCGAGCAGTACTTC. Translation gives CASSPTGPEQYF.

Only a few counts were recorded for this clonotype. CDR3 sequence (DNA): TGTGCCACCTCGTCTCAGTCAGATACGCAGTATTTT. Translation gives CATSSQSDTQYF. The genes are TRBV15 and TRBJ2-3; D uncertain. The V gene's germline CDR1 is LNHNV and CDR2 YYDKDF (reference sequence). The CDR3 has 12 residues. V was cut by 8 bases and J by 4 bases, with 10 bases left in between.

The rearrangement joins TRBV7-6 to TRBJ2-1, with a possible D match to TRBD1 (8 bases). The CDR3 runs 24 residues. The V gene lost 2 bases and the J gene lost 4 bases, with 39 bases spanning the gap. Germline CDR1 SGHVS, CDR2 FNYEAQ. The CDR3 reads CASSLQGAYQYGRLALANYNEQFF. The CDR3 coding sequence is TGTGCCAGCAGCTTACAGGGGGCCTACCAATACGGAAGACTAGCTCTGGCGAATTACAATGAGCAGTTCTTC.

CDR3 sequence reads: CASRHLAEGLAGQYF. CDR3 DNA: TGTGCCAGCAGGCACCTAGCGGAGGGCCTCGCCGGGCAGTATTTT. The chain couples TRBV12-3 or TRBV12-4 to TRBJ2-3, with 7 bases aligning to TRBD2. This CDR3 has 15 residues. V shed 6 bases, J shed 11 bases, and the junction held 17 bases outside the gene matches.